This T cell receptor (beta chain) stems from a study of control samples from healthy donors and cancer patients. The assay was immunoSEQ multiplex PCR, and TCRdb's table has in-frame clones only and misses some. The data contain roughly 150,000 clones, roughly 92% of them singletons. The CDR3 consists of 13 residues. V was trimmed by 3 bases and J by 4 bases, leaving 7 bases between them. Looked up from germline, CDR1 is KGHDR and CDR2 is SFDVKD. V gene TRBV24-1 combines with J gene TRBJ2-3; the D is unclear. This TCR was recovered from a woman aged 25-40 years in good health. What was sequenced was blood. The CDR3 protein is CATSDPSADTQYF. Written as DNA, the CDR3 is TGTGCCACCAGTGATCCGAGCGCAGATACGCAGTATTTT.